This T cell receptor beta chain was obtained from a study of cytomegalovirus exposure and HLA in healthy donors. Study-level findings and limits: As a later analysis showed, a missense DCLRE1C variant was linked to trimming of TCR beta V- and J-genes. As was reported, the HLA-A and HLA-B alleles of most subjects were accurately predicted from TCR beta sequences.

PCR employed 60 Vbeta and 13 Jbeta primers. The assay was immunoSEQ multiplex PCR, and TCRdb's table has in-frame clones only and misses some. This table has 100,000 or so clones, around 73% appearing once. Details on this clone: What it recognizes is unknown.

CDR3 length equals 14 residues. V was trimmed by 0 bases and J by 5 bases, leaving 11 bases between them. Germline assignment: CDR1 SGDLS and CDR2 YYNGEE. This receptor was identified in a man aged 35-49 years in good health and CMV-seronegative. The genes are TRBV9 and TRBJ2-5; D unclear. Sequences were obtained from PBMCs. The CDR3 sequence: CASSVAGSVETQYF. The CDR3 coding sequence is TGTGCCAGCAGCGTAGCGGGTAGTGTGGAGACCCAGTACTTC.